The present T cell receptor beta chain was sequenced within a study of blood T cell repertoires in COVID-19. About the study: Sources were T cells, B-cell-depleted T cells, or PBMCs; the material itself was cDNA or gDNA.

CDR1 is SEHNR, CDR2 FQNEAQ, per germline (reference sequence). The CDR3 has 13 amino acids. The ends lost 5 bases at V and 4 bases at J; junction bases unmatched: 3. Under the authors' procedure: Estimation of nucleated cell counts relied on the amplification of reference gene primers. Produced via immunoSEQ multiplex PCR; TCRdb's table is partial and in-frame only. The D gene and trimming were derived from the DNA, and the V and J assignments and clone size from that table. Here the sample spans about 280,000 clones, roughly 89% being singletons. Remarks on this clone: This CDR3 is also generated by other DNA sequences in the sample.

The chain has TRBV7-9 and TRBJ2-5; 8 bases line up with TRBD2. This receptor was obtained from a woman aged 30 to 39 with COVID-19, enrolled during active disease. Sequences were obtained from peripheral blood. The CDR3 sequence is CASSRGGRETQYF. The CDR3 nucleotides read TGTGCCAGCAGCCGGGGGGGCCGAGAGACCCAGTACTTC.